This record covers a single T cell receptor beta chain. Antigen specificity is unknown. Relative to the germline gene, one junction end is altered; a read error may explain this. The data were obtained in a study of cytomegalovirus exposure and HLA in healthy donors. PCR used 60 Vbeta primers and 13 Jbeta primers. Measured with immunoSEQ multiplex PCR; TCRdb has only the in-frame clones, and not every one. The sample shows 150,000 to 250,000 clones, 82% of them seen only once. Whole-study findings and limits: The authors enumerated over 150 TCR beta chains as linked to cytomegalovirus.

The clonotype originates from a woman aged 45-59 years in good health and CMV-seropositive. Sequencing was carried out using PBMCs.

The CDR3: CAWSLNRDLRGANGLTF. In DNA, the CDR3 is TGTGCCTGGAGTTTGAACAGGGATCTACGTGGGGCCAACGGCCTGACTTTC. The chain joins TRBV30 to TRBJ2-6, with TRBD1 as a possible D gene (6 bases). The CDR3 is 17 residues long. Germline V gives CDR1 GTSNPN, CDR2 SVGIG (reference sequence).